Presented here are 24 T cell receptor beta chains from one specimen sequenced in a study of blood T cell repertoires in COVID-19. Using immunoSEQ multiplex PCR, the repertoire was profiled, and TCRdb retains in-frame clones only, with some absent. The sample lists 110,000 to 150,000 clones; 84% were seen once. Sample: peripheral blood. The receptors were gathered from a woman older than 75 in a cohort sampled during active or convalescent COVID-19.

The CDR3 sequence is CASRPGQVGSPLHF. The CDR3, as DNA: TGTGCCAGCAGGCCGGGACAGGTTGGATCACCCCTCCACTTT. The gene calls are TRBV28 and TRBJ1-6; TRBD1 agrees at 8 bases. The length of the CDR3 is 14 residues. V lost 6 bases, J lost 10 bases, and 8 bases stayed unmatched. In germline, CDR1 is MDHEN, CDR2 SYDVKM.

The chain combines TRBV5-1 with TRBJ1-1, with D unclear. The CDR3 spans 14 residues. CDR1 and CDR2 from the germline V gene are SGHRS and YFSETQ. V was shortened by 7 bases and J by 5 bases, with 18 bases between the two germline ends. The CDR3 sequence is CASPEWGGGTEAFF. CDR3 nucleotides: TGCGCCAGCCCCGAGTGGGGAGGAGGGACTGAAGCTTTCTTT.

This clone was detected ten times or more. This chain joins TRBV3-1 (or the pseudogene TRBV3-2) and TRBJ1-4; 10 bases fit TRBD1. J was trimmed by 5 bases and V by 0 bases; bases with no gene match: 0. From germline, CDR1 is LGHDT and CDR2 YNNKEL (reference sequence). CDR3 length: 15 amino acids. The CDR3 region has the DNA TGTGCCAGCAGCCAAGAGACAGGGGGCAATGAAAAACTGTTTTTT. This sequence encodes CASSQETGGNEKLFF.

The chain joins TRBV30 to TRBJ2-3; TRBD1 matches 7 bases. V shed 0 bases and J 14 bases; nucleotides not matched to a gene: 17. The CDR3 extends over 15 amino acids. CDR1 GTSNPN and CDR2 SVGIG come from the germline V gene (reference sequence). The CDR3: CAWSVPPGDSRSRYF. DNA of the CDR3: TGTGCCTGGAGTGTACCTCCTGGGGACAGTCGATCGCGGTATTTT.

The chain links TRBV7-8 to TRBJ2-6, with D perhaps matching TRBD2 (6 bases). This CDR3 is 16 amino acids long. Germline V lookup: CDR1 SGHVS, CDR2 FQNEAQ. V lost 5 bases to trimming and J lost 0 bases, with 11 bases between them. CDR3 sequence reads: CASSSWRGSGANVLTF. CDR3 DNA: TGTGCCAGCAGCAGCTGGAGGGGCTCTGGGGCCAACGTCCTGACTTTC.

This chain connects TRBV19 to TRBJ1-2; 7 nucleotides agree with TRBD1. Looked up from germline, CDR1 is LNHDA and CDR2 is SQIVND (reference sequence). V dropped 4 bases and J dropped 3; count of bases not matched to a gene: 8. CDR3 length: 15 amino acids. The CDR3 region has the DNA TGTGCCAGTAGTAAGTGGAGGGGGCCTGACTATGGCTACACCTTC. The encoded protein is CASSKWRGPDYGYTF. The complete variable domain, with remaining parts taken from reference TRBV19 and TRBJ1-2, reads DGGITQSPKYLFRKEGQNVTLSCEQNLNHDAMYWYRQDPGQGLRLIYYSQIVNDFQKGDIAEGYSVSREKKESFPLTVTSAQKNPTAFYLCASSKWRGPDYGYTFGSGTRLTVV.

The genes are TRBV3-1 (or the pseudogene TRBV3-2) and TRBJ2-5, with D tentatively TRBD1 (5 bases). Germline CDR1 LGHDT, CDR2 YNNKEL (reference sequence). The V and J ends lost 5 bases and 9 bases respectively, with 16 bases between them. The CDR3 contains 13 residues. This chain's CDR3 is CASSSSPGSPQYF. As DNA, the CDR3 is TGTGCCAGCAGCTCATCCCCAGGGTCCCCCCAGTACTTC.

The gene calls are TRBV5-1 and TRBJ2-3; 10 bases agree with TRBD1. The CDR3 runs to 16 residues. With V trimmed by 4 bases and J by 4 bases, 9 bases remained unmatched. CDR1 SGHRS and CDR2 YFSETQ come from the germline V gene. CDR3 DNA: TGCGCCAGCAGCACGACGACAGGGGGCCTTGCAGATACGCAGTATTTT. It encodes CASSTTTGGLADTQYF.

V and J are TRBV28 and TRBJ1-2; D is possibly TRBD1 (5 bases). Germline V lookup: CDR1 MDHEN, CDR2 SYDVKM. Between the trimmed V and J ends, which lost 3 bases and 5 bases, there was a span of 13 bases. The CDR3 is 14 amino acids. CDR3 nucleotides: TGTGCCAGCAGTTTCTTGGGGGAGGCTTATGGCTACACCTTC. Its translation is CASSFLGEAYGYTF.

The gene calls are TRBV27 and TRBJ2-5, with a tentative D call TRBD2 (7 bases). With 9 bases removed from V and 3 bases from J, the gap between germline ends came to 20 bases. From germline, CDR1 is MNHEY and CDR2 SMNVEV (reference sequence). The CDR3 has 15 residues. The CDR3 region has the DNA TGTGCCAGTCGAGAAATGGGGGGGCTTGAAGAGACCCAGTACTTC. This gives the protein CASREMGGLEETQYF.

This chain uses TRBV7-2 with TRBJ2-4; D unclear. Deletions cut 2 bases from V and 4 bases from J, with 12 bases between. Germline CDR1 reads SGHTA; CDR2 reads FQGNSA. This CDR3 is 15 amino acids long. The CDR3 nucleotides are TGTGCCAGCAGCTTATACCATGGTACAAAAAACATTCAGTACTTC. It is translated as CASSLYHGTKNIQYF.

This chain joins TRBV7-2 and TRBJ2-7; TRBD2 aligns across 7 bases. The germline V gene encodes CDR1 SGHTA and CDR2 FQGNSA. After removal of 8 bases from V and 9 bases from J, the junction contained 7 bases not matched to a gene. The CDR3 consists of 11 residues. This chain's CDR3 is CASAGDKWQYV. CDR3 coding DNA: TGTGCCAGCGCGGGAGATAAGTGGCAGTACGTC.

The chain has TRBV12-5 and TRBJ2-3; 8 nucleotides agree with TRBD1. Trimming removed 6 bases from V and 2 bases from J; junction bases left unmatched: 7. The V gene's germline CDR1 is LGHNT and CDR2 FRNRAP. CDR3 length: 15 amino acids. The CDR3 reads CASGDRVGATDTQYF. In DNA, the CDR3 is TGTGCTAGTGGGGACAGGGTTGGGGCCACAGATACGCAGTATTTT.

The CDR3 protein is CASSWEGEKLFF. The CDR3 nucleotides read TGTGCCAGCTCCTGGGAGGGCGAAAAACTGTTTTTT. The rearrangement links TRBV12-3 or TRBV12-4 to TRBJ1-4; D remains unclear. The CDR3 extends over 12 amino acids. V lost 8 bases and J lost 8, with 12 bases in between.

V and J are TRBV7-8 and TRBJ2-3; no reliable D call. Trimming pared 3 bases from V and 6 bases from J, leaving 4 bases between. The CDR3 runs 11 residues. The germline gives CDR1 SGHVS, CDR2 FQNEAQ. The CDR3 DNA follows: TGTGCCAGCAGCTTCACTGATACGCAGTATTTT. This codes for CASSFTDTQYF.

The CDR3 here is CASGQSPNYGYTF. CDR3 bases: TGTGCCAGCGGACAGTCTCCTAACTATGGCTACACCTTC. V and J are TRBV2 and TRBJ1-2; a weak D match, TRBD1 (6 bases). The CDR3 spans 13 residues. CDR1 is SNHLY and CDR2 is FYNNEI in the germline V gene. Trimming pared 8 bases from V and 0 bases from J, leaving 10 bases between. The full variable domain, with the rest looked up from reference TRBV2 and TRBJ1-2, is EPEVTQTPSHQVTQMGQEVILRCVPISNHLYFYWYRQILGQKVEFLVSFYNNEISEKSEIFDDQFSVERPDGSNFTLKIRSTKLEDSAMYFCASGQSPNYGYTFGSGTRLTVV.

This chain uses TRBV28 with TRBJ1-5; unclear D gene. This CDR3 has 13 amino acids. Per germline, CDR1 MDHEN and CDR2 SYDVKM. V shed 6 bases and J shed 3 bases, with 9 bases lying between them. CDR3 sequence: CASRPTANQPQHF. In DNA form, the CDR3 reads TGTGCCAGCAGGCCCACTGCCAATCAGCCCCAGCATTTT.

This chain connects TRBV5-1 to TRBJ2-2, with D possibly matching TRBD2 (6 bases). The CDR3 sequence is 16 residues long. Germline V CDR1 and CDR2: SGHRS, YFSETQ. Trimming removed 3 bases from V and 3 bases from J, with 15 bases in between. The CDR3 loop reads CASSSIGGGHTGELFF. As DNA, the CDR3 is TGCGCCAGCAGCTCAATCGGGGGTGGGCACACCGGGGAGCTGTTTTTT.

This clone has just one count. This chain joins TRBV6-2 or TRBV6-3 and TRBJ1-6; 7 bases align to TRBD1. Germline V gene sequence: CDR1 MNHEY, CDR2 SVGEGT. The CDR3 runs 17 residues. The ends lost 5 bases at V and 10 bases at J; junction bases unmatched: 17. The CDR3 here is CASSRLGTAYFRSPLHF. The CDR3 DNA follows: TGTGCCAGCAGTCGTTTAGGGACAGCATATTTCCGGTCACCCCTCCACTTT.

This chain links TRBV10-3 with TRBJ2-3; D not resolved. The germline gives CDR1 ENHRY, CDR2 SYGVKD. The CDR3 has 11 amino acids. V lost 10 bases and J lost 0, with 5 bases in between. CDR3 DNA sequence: TGTGCCACGTCTAGCACAGATACGCAGTATTTT. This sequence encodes CATSSTDTQYF.

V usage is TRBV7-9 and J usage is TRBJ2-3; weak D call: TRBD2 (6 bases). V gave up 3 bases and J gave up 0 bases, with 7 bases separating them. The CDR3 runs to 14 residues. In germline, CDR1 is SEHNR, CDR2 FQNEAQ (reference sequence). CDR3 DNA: TGTGCCAGCAGCTTGCGGGGTAGCACAGATACGCAGTATTTT. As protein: CASSLRGSTDTQYF.

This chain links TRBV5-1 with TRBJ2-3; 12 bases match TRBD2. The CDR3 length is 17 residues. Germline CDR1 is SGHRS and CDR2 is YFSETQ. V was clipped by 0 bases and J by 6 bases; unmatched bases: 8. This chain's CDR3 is CASSLALAGGPADTQYF. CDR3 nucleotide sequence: TGCGCCAGCAGCTTGGCCCTAGCGGGGGGGCCAGCTGATACGCAGTATTTT.

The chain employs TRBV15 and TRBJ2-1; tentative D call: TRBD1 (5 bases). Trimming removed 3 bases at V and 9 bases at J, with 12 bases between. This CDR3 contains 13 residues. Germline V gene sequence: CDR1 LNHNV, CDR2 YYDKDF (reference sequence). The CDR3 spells CATSRGPMGEQFF. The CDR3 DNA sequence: TGTGCCACCAGCAGGGGGCCCATGGGTGAGCAGTTCTTC.

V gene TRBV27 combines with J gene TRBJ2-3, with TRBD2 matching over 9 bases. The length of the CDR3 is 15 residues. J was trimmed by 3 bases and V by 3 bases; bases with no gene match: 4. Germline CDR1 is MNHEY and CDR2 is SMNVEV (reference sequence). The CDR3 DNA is TGTGCCAGCAGTTTTTTCCTAGCGGGGACAGATACGCAGTATTTT. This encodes CASSFFLAGTDTQYF.